The 24 T cell receptor beta chains listed next were all sequenced from one sample in a study of early stage breast cancer tumors. Libraries were prepared by immunoSEQ multiplex PCR; TCRdb keeps only in-frame clonotypes and omits some of them. The top ten hold under 2% of the sample, which has under 20,000 clones, 83% seen once. The sample taken for sequencing was blood. The source is a person between 65 and 80 years old with breast cancer.

The V and J genes are TRBV5-5 and TRBJ2-7; weak D call: TRBD1 (5 bases). This CDR3 has 13 residues. Germline V gene lookup returns CDR1 SGHKS and CDR2 YYEKEE (reference sequence). The V end lost 2 bases, the J end lost 4 bases, and 10 bases lay between the germline ends. The CDR3 nucleotides are TGTGCCAGCAGCTTCGGCAGGGATTACGAGCAGTACTTC. As protein: CASSFGRDYEQYF.

V is TRBV19 and J is TRBJ2-7; D perhaps matches TRBD1 (6 bases). Trimming left V 3 bases short and J 2 bases short, with 8 bases between. Looked up from germline, CDR1 is LNHDA and CDR2 is SQIVND (reference sequence). The CDR3 spans 13 residues. The CDR3 nucleotides are TGTGCCAGTAGTATCCAGGGGCCCTACGAGCAGTACTTC. It yields the protein CASSIQGPYEQYF.

The chain combines TRBV5-1 with TRBJ2-3; 7 bases map to TRBD1. After removal of 4 bases from V and 1 base from J, the junction contained 9 bases not matched to a gene. The CDR3 consists of 16 residues. From germline, CDR1 is SGHRS and CDR2 YFSETQ. The CDR3 DNA is TGCGCCAGCAGCCAAGGGGGCCGAGTCCGCACAGATACGCAGTATTTT. Translating it yields CASSQGGRVRTDTQYF.

The rearrangement uses TRBV5-1 and TRBJ2-6; 11 positions agree with TRBD1. The V gene's germline CDR1 is SGHRS and CDR2 YFSETQ. The CDR3 totals 19 residues. V lost 4 bases, J lost 0 bases, and 9 bases stayed unmatched. The CDR3 region has the DNA TGCGCCAGCAGCCCGAGGGGGGACAGGGGGTACTCTGGGGCCAACGTCCTGACTTTC. It specifies CASSPRGDRGYSGANVLTF.

The chain has TRBV27 and TRBJ1-4, with D uncertain. V was pared by 4 bases and J by 4 bases, with 10 bases between. This CDR3 has 14 residues. Germline V gene lookup returns CDR1 MNHEY and CDR2 SMNVEV (reference sequence). The chain's CDR3 is CASSSAGLNEKLFF. The CDR3, as DNA: TGTGCCAGCAGTTCGGCAGGACTTAATGAAAAACTGTTTTTT.

The chain uses TRBV5-4 and TRBJ1-3; possible D gene TRBD1, 5 bases. Trimming cost V 4 bases and J 0 bases, with 14 bases left between them. The germline CDR1 and CDR2 sequences are SGHNT and YYREEE (reference sequence). The length of the CDR3 is 16 residues. The CDR3 protein is CASSAGRLSSGNTIYF. CDR3 DNA: TGTGCCAGCAGCGCGGGACGACTTAGCTCTGGAAACACCATATATTTT.

The chain recombines TRBV6-5 with TRBJ1-2, with D unclear. Germline V lookup: CDR1 MNHEY, CDR2 SVGAGI. This CDR3 region has 13 residues. V shed 4 bases and J shed 5 bases, with 11 bases lying between them. CDR3 in DNA: TGTGCCAGCAGTTCCCTCAACAGATATGGCTACACCTTC. Protein product: CASSSLNRYGYTF.

The V and J genes are TRBV27 and TRBJ2-3, with D unresolved. In germline, CDR1 is MNHEY, CDR2 SMNVEV (reference sequence). The CDR3 covers 14 residues. V shed 8 bases and J shed 5 bases, with 17 bases lying between them. CDR3 amino acids: CASGEKVDGDTQYF. CDR3 DNA: TGTGCCAGCGGAGAGAAGGTCGATGGAGATACGCAGTATTTT.

The chain has TRBV29-1 and TRBJ1-1; 8 positions match TRBD1. V lost 0 bases to trimming and J lost 5 bases; unmatched junction nucleotides: 2. The V gene's germline CDR1 is SQVTM and CDR2 ANQGSEA. CDR3 length: 13 residues. The CDR3 DNA reads as TGCAGCGTTGAAGAGGACAGGGAAACTGAAGCTTTCTTT. Protein: CSVEEDRETEAFF.

V and J are TRBV5-1 and TRBJ2-7; no clear D gene. The CDR3 covers 11 residues. Germline V gives CDR1 SGHRS, CDR2 YFSETQ. The V gene lost 4 bases and the J gene lost 2 bases, with 4 bases spanning the gap. The CDR3 DNA reads as TGCGCCAGCAGCCAGACCTACGAGCAGTACTTC. It codes for CASSQTYEQYF.

This clone was recorded a few times. The chain couples TRBV30 to TRBJ1-2; 11 nucleotides line up with TRBD1. Germline V CDR1 and CDR2: GTSNPN, SVGIG (reference sequence). Losses at the gene ends were 5 bases for V and 7 bases for J; bases not matched to a gene: 3. This CDR3 has 12 amino acids. The CDR3 sequence: CAWGQGAGGYTF. The CDR3 DNA reads as TGTGCCTGGGGACAGGGGGCCGGTGGCTACACCTTC.

CDR3 nucleotides: TGTGCCTGGAGACGGGACAACTACTCTGGAAACACCATATATTTT. Its protein is CAWRRDNYSGNTIYF. This chain links TRBV30 with TRBJ1-3; D may be TRBD1 (6 bases). V dropped 3 bases and J dropped 0 bases, with 12 bases sitting between them. CDR3 length equals 15 residues. CDR1 and CDR2 from the germline V gene are GTSNPN and SVGIG (reference sequence).

As regards this clone: Other DNA sequences within the sample encode an identical CDR3. The V and J genes are TRBV18 and TRBJ1-1, with D possibly matching TRBD1 (5 bases). CDR1 and CDR2 (germline): KGHSH, LQKENI. Trimming pared 3 bases from V and 1 base from J, leaving 6 bases between. The CDR3 covers 13 residues. CDR3 loop: CASSPGQNTEAFF. The DNA of the CDR3 is TGTGCCAGCTCACCCGGACAGAACACTGAAGCTTTCTTT.

The chain carries TRBV7-9 and TRBJ1-3, with D possibly matching TRBD1 (5 bases). Trimming took off 0 bases at V and 0 bases at J, with 15 bases between the two ends. CDR3 length equals 18 residues. CDR1 and CDR2 (germline): SEHNR, FQNEAQ (reference sequence). CDR3 loop: CASSLATGTYSSGNTIYF. CDR3 bases: TGTGCCAGCAGCTTAGCCACCGGGACTTACAGCTCTGGAAACACCATATATTTT.

CDR3 DNA: TGTGCCATCAGTCCTAGCGGGGGGCTCACAGATACGCAGTATTTT. This codes for CAISPSGGLTDTQYF. V usage is TRBV10-3 and J usage is TRBJ2-3; 11 bases map to TRBD2. The CDR3 sequence is 15 residues long. The trim removed 5 bases at V and 2 bases at J, leaving 3 bases unmatched. CDR1 and CDR2 (germline): ENHRY, SYGVKD.

The V and J genes are TRBV30 and TRBJ1-1; 8 bases match TRBD1. Trimming cost V 4 bases and J 6 bases; bases outside gene matches: 10. This CDR3 is 14 amino acids long. Per germline, CDR1 GTSNPN and CDR2 SVGIG (reference sequence). CDR3 residues: CAWTTDRAFSEAFF. The CDR3 DNA is TGTGCCTGGACTACGGACAGGGCTTTCTCTGAAGCTTTCTTT.

The CDR3 sequence is CAWSPQGREAFF. In DNA form, the CDR3 reads TGTGCCTGGAGTCCCCAGGGGCGCGAAGCTTTCTTT. The chain combines TRBV30 with TRBJ1-1; maybe TRBD1 (6 bases). Germline V gene lookup returns CDR1 GTSNPN and CDR2 SVGIG (reference sequence). The CDR3 is 12 amino acids. The V end was cut by 2 bases, the J end by 8 bases, with 12 bases between.

The chain links TRBV5-1 to TRBJ1-1; 9 positions match TRBD1. The CDR3 contains 16 residues. Germline loops: CDR1 SGHRS, CDR2 YFSETQ. Germline trimming cut 4 bases from V and 3 bases from J; bases unmatched to any gene: 10. The CDR3 sequence: CASSVWTGVGDTEAFF. The DNA of the CDR3 is TGCGCCAGCAGCGTCTGGACAGGGGTCGGCGACACTGAAGCTTTCTTT.

The chain carries TRBV19 and TRBJ1-5; D perhaps matches TRBD1 (6 bases). The ends were cut back, 4 bases at V and 6 bases at J, with 13 bases in the middle. This CDR3 is built from 14 residues. CDR1 is LNHDA, CDR2 SQIVND, per germline (reference sequence). Here the CDR3 DNA reads TGTGCCAGTAGTACAACAGGGATGGGTCAGCCCCAGCATTTT. Amino acid sequence: CASSTTGMGQPQHF.

This CDR3 is CASSRSGGPGGRQYF. CDR3 DNA sequence: TGTGCCAGCAGCCGGAGCGGGGGGCCCGGGGGGAGGCAGTATTTT. The chain employs TRBV28 and TRBJ2-3, with TRBD2 matching over 9 bases. J was trimmed by 11 bases and V by 6 bases; bases with no gene match: 15. CDR3 length: 15 amino acids. Germline lookup yields CDR1 MDHEN and CDR2 SYDVKM.

The gene calls are TRBV19 and TRBJ2-6; 7 bases align to TRBD2. The germline gives CDR1 LNHDA, CDR2 SQIVND (reference sequence). The CDR3 totals 16 residues. J lost 1 base, V lost 1 base, and 1 base had no gene match. CDR3 residues: CASSIGAGSGANVLTF. CDR3 in DNA: TGTGCCAGTAGTATAGGAGCGGGGTCTGGGGCCAACGTCCTGACTTTC.

In its sample, this clone was seen once. This chain links TRBV9 with TRBJ1-2; 8 bases are shared with TRBD1. V shed 0 bases, J shed 5 bases, and the junction held 9 bases outside the gene matches. CDR3 length equals 16 residues. Germline-derived CDR1 and CDR2 are SGDLS and YYNGEE. The CDR3 DNA reads as TGTGCCAGCAGCGTAGGGGTACAGGGGGGTCTATATGGCTACACCTTC. Translation gives CASSVGVQGGLYGYTF.

V gene TRBV11-3 combines with J gene TRBJ1-1; D is perhaps TRBD1 (5 bases). Germline assignment: CDR1 SGHNT and CDR2 YENEEA. There are 16 residues in the CDR3. V was trimmed by 4 bases and J by 0 bases, leaving 15 bases between them. Written as DNA, the CDR3 is TGTGCCAGCAGCTATCTCGGGGGACGGATGAACACTGAAGCTTTCTTT. Its translation: CASSYLGGRMNTEAFF.

This sequence joins TRBV19 and TRBJ1-6, with TRBD1 matching 10 bases. Germline V CDR1 and CDR2: LNHDA, SQIVND (reference sequence). CDR3 length: 16 residues. The ends lost 6 bases at V and 5 bases at J; junction bases unmatched: 7. CDR3 sequence reads: CASRSTGQGNNSPLHF. Written as DNA, the CDR3 is TGTGCCAGTAGATCCACGGGACAGGGGAATAATTCACCCCTCCACTTT.